This T cell receptor (beta chain) was found in a study of blood T cell repertoires in COVID-19. V lost 3 bases and J lost 0, with 12 bases in between. CDR3 size: 15 residues. The V gene's germline CDR1 is SGHAT and CDR2 FQNNGV. In the authors' workflow: For nucleated cells, counts were estimated from reference gene primer amplification. Libraries were prepared by immunoSEQ multiplex PCR; TCRdb keeps only in-frame clonotypes and omits some of them. That table furnishes V, J and clone size, whereas the DNA furnished D and trimming. The sample lists about 260,000 clones; less than 90% were seen once. V gene TRBV11-2 combines with J gene TRBJ2-7, with a weak D call TRBD2 (6 bases). This receptor was identified in a man aged 55 to 70 who had recovered from COVID-19. The sequenced sample consisted of peripheral blood. In nucleotides, the CDR3 is TGTGCCAGCAGCTTGAGAAGCGGGTTCTCCTACGAGCAGTACTTC. Translating it yields CASSLRSGFSYEQYF. Using reference TRBV11-2 and TRBJ2-7 for the parts outside the CDR3, the full variable domain is EAGVAQSPRYKIIEKRQSVAFWCNPISGHATLYWYQQILGQGPKLLIQFQNNGVVDDSQLPKDRFSAERLKGVDSTLKIQPAKLEDSAVYLCASSLRSGFSYEQYFGPGTRLTVT.